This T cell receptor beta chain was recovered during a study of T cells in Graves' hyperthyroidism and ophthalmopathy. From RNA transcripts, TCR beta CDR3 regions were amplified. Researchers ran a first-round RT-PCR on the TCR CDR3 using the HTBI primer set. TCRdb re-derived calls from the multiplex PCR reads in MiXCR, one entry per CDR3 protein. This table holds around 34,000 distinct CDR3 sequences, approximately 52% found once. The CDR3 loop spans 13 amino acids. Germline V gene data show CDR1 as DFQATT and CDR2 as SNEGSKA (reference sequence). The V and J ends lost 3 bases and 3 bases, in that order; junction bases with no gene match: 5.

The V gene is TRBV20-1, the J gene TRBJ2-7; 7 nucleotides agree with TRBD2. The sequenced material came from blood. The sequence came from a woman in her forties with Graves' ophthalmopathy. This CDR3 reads CSASLQRGYEQYF. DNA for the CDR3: TGCAGTGCTAGTCTCCAGCGGGGCTACGAGCAGTACTTC.